The clone carrying this TCR beta chain was seen ten or more times. Time point specified: before trial treatment. The study gave donors nivolumab, ipilimumab, aspirin, low-dose cyclophosphamide and low-dose radiotherapy. Those eligible were patients bearing advanced solid tumors lacking tumor-infiltrating lymphocytes. This entry comes from a study of low-dose radiotherapy and immunotherapy resistance in tumors. Study at large: Given every two weeks, intravenous cyclophosphamide 200 mg/m2 preceded radiation and immunotherapy by one day. Each patient took aspirin at a dose of 300 mg by mouth once daily over the course of four cycles, with dosing beginning on cycle 1 day 1.

Alpha and beta chains were covered, as first-strand cDNA relied on TRAV- and TRBV-specific primers. An approximately 19-cycle PCR with a constant-region primer and V-primer adapter amplified TCRs. TCRdb re-analysed the reads in MiXCR, keeping a single row per CDR3 protein. This table has roughly 60,000 distinct CDR3 sequences, roughly 24% appearing once. CDR1 LNHDA and CDR2 SQIVND come from the germline V gene (reference sequence). V shed 7 bases and J shed 3 bases, with 13 bases lying between them. The CDR3 contains 14 residues. The receptor was derived from a male donor with prostate cancer. The starting material was PBMCs, obtained before treatment. The rearrangement uses TRBV19 and TRBJ1-5; D is unresolved. CDR3 residues: CASMARTDNQPQHF. The CDR3 nucleotides read TGTGCCAGTATGGCCAGGACGGACAATCAGCCCCAGCATTTT.